This is a list of T cell receptor beta chains from one sample in a study of shared clonotypes between healthy human individuals. The repertoire was sequenced with immunoSEQ multiplex PCR; TCRdb's copy has only in-frame clones and lacks some. The sample includes millions of clones, 93% seen only once; the top ten take under 0.45%. Sequencing was carried out using naive CD4+ T cells from PBMCs. These receptors all stem from a man aged 18 to 29 in good health. Some clones in this sample may be carry-over from other donors' samples. Both conserved end residues are part of each CDR3.

v_call cdr3_aa
TRBV5-1 CASSSNQGVDNEKLFF
TRBV7-8 CASSLVSQGSYEQYF
TRBV4-1 CASSQTGTGAEKLFF
TRBV28 CASSPSQPQHF
TRBV27 CASGRTASYEQYF
TRBV5-4 CASSAGTWGGELFF
TRBV28 CASSLGGTLQYF
TRBV5-1 CASRPSAGFDTEAFF
TRBV29-1 CSVAPGQGFDEQFF
TRBV6-6 CASSQRGTGKQPQHF
TRBV4-1 CASSQVTATNEKLFF
TRBV9 CASRKDRGDYNEQFF
TRBV4-1 CASLPGQNLRGTEAFF
TRBV7-6 CASSLVGGYYEQYF
TRBV7-9 CASMGLAGSHTQYF
TRBV15 CATSRDQGAGYGYTF
TRBV5-4 CASSLLGRASGRNEQYF
TRBV10-1 CASALSGSQSEQYF